This T cell receptor beta chain was sequenced for a study of T cell changes during pregnancy in multiple sclerosis. Per the germline V gene, CDR1 is MGHDK and CDR2 is SYGVNS. Trimming stripped 4 bases from V and 9 bases from J, with 25 bases between. The CDR3 length is 17 residues. Clones were sequenced by immunoSEQ multiplex PCR, and TCRdb holds only the in-frame ones, with some missing. The sample shows fewer than 45,000 clones, 92% of them seen only once. The sequence was obtained from a female donor with multiple sclerosis, enrolled in a pregnancy study. Sample: CD4+ T cells from peripheral blood mononuclear cells, taken in the first trimester of pregnancy. This chain connects TRBV25-1 to TRBJ2-1, with D unresolved. CDR3 region: CASSGLGSPSLRSEQFF. The CDR3 DNA reads as TGTGCCAGCAGTGGGCTGGGTAGCCCTAGTCTGAGGAGTGAGCAGTTCTTC.